This entry lists 12 T cell receptor beta chains sequenced from one sample in a study of CD4 T cells in relation to SARS-CoV-2 and coronaviruses. Here immunoSEQ multiplex PCR was the method, and the copy in TCRdb shows in-frame clones only, minus some. The sample holds 18,000 or so clones; approximately 82% are singletons and the top ten take roughly 19%. Before the COVID-19 pandemic, during about 2011-2019, CD4+ T cells were taken from unexposed donors. Isolation of CD4+ T cells took place after about eleven days in culture. No cognate antigen is known for these TCRs. Sequenced sample: CD4+ T cells from PBMCs, cultured in vitro. The source of these receptors is a human donor in good health.

The chain combines TRBV5-6 with TRBJ1-6; D remains ambiguous. The V gene lost 0 bases and the J gene lost 5 bases, with 3 bases spanning the gap. CDR1 is SGHDT and CDR2 is YYEEEE in the germline V gene. This CDR3 is built from 13 residues. CDR3 amino acids: CASSLVHNSPLHF. The CDR3, as DNA: TGTGCCAGCAGCTTGGTCCATAATTCACCCCTCCACTTT.

V is TRBV6-1 and J is TRBJ2-2, with D tentatively TRBD2 (6 bases). V was cut by 3 bases and J by 7 bases, with 18 bases left in between. CDR3 size: 16 residues. CDR1 is MNHNS and CDR2 is SASEGT in the germline V gene. The CDR3, as DNA: TGTGCCAGCAGTGATTCGGGAGCACCCGGGGGCGGGGAGCTGTTTTTT. Amino acid sequence: CASSDSGAPGGGELFF.

This clone has a handful of counts. The chain couples TRBV5-6 to TRBJ2-7, with 8 positions matching TRBD1. The V and J ends lost 2 bases and 4 bases, in that order; junction bases with no gene match: 5. The germline gives CDR1 SGHDT, CDR2 YYEEEE. This CDR3 is built from 14 residues. The CDR3 DNA reads as TGTGCCAGCAGCTTACGGACAGGGAGGTACGAGCAGTACTTC. It encodes CASSLRTGRYEQYF.

The chain recombines TRBV24-1 with TRBJ1-2; D may be TRBD1 (5 bases). Germline V gives CDR1 KGHDR, CDR2 SFDVKD. The length of the CDR3 is 14 residues. Trimming cost V 3 bases and J 10 bases, with 17 bases left between them. CDR3 region: CATSDPTGGINYTF. CDR3 bases: TGTGCCACCAGTGATCCAACCGGGGGTATTAACTACACCTTC.

The chain links TRBV11-3 to TRBJ2-7; perhaps TRBD2 as D (6 bases). Germline V gene data show CDR1 as SGHNT and CDR2 as YENEEA. Trimming removed 1 base at V and 3 bases at J, with 13 bases between. CDR3 size: 15 residues. In DNA form, the CDR3 reads TGTGCCAGCAGCTTAGGTCCCAGCGGGCACTACGAGCAGTACTTC. It specifies CASSLGPSGHYEQYF.

The chain couples TRBV6-5 to TRBJ2-7; D might be TRBD2 (6 bases). The CDR3 runs 14 residues. Per the germline V gene, CDR1 is MNHEY and CDR2 is SVGAGI. V was clipped by 11 bases and J by 6 bases, with 23 bases between them. Here the CDR3 reads CAVGGRTRRGEQYF. As DNA, the CDR3 is TGTGCCGTTGGGGGGAGGACCCGAAGGGGCGAGCAGTACTTC.

The CDR3, as DNA: TGTGCCAGCAGCTTGGGGGCGGGAGGCAATGAGCAGTTCTTC. It specifies CASSLGAGGNEQFF. The chain links TRBV5-4 to TRBJ2-1; 8 positions agree with TRBD2. With 0 bases clipped from V and 6 bases from J, the junction kept 2 bases outside the gene matches. CDR1 is SGHNT, CDR2 YYREEE, per germline (reference sequence). The CDR3 consists of 14 residues.

The V call is TRBV28, the J call TRBJ1-1, with a weak D call TRBD1 (6 bases). In germline, CDR1 is MDHEN, CDR2 SYDVKM. V lost 5 bases to trimming and J lost 0 bases, with 13 bases between them. The CDR3 contains 15 residues. The DNA for the CDR3 is TGTGCCAGCAGTCCCCCTCAGGGGTTGAACACTGAAGCTTTCTTT. Its translation: CASSPPQGLNTEAFF.

This clone was recorded once. V and J are TRBV3-1 (or the pseudogene TRBV3-2) and TRBJ2-5, with 11 nucleotides matching TRBD1. This CDR3 has 16 residues. CDR1 LGHDT and CDR2 YNNKEL come from the germline V gene (reference sequence). V lost 1 base to trimming and J lost 5 bases; unmatched junction nucleotides: 6. The CDR3 sequence: CASSQGGQGARETQYF. DNA for the CDR3: TGTGCCAGCAGCCAAGGAGGACAGGGGGCGCGGGAGACCCAGTACTTC.

A word on this clone: The same CDR3 also results from other DNA sequences found in this sample. The rearrangement joins TRBV6-5 to TRBJ1-1; D is perhaps TRBD1 (6 bases). This CDR3 has 14 residues. V shed 3 bases and J shed 1 base, with 9 bases lying between them. Germline assignment: CDR1 MNHEY and CDR2 SVGAGI. The CDR3 reads CASSYGGANTEAFF. The CDR3 DNA sequence: TGTGCCAGCAGTTATGGGGGCGCGAACACTGAAGCTTTCTTT.

This clone was observed a handful of times. The chain combines TRBV7-9 with TRBJ1-2; TRBD1 matches at 9 bases. The germline V gene encodes CDR1 SEHNR and CDR2 FQNEAQ (reference sequence). V trimming: 5 bases; J trimming: 6 bases; junction bases outside the gene matches: 4. The CDR3 has 13 residues. DNA for the CDR3: TGTGCCAGCAGCCCCTGGGACAGGGATGGCTACACCTTC. Translation: CASSPWDRDGYTF.

The chain links TRBV5-1 to TRBJ2-2, with 15 bases identical to TRBD2. This CDR3 is 16 amino acids long. Unmatched junction bases numbered 2, after V lost 3 bases and J lost 5 bases. The germline CDR1 and CDR2 sequences are SGHRS and YFSETQ. CDR3 region: CASSSGLAGGTGELFF. As DNA, the CDR3 is TGCGCCAGCAGCTCCGGACTAGCGGGAGGGACCGGGGAGCTGTTTTTT.